The TCR beta chain under discussion was sequenced for a study of response to subunit inactivated influenza vaccine (dated by TCRdb to 2017 to 2018). In the study overall: The study used deep quantitative T cell receptor repertoire profiling to track responses to a trivalent subunit inactivated influenza vaccine. Points the paper makes about the study in general: It was suggested by the authors that each seasonal influenza vaccination may recruit only a limited number of new T cells.

CDR1 and CDR2 (DFQATT, SNEGSKA) derive from the germline V gene (reference sequence). V and J are truncated by 5 bases and 5 bases respectively, leaving an intervening sequence of 16 bases. The CDR3, from cysteine to phenylalanine, totals 14 residues. Kept here is only the CDR3 DNA, which spans 42 bases and is read in frame from base 1. Comments on this clonotype: Its antigen has not been determined. No base qualities exist here, and no much larger clone lies one base off it.

Libraries were made using RT-PCR. For sequencing, an Illumina HiSeq 2500 was employed. The raw public reads went through TCRdb reprocessing: fastp at Q25, MiXCR clone calling, in-frame beta chains kept. Identical CDR3 protein sequences are pooled into one entry, listed with their most common genes and DNA. In all, the sample holds roughly 540,000 distinct CDR3 sequences, and less than 25% of those were seen once. The ten most abundant clones make up about 3% of the sample. The same specimen was also included in a second study, on T cells expressing NK-cell markers. Per the second study: The TCR beta cDNA libraries were made using 5'RACE template switching, a step that added both a universal primer site and unique molecular identifiers. TCR beta-chain repertoires were profiled in sorted CD3+CD56+NKG2C+, CD3+CD56+NKG2C- and CD3+CD56-NKG2C+ T-cell subsets from several donors. Seven of the eight sequenced donors were HCMV-seropositive and one was HCMV-seronegative. To restrict sorting to alphabetaTCR-expressing T cells, an anti-gammadeltaTCR antibody was added in several experiments. In six donors, the dominant CD3+CD56+NKG2C+ clonotypes were among the top 10 CD8+ clonotypes and accounted for about 1.0-7.5% of CD8+ T cells. Those dominant clonotypes were again the most abundant among CD3+CD56-NKG2C+ cells in a few donors, at about 25-65%. Whether the expanded NKG2C-expressing T cell clones were specific for HCMV antigens remained unclear. Randomly selected healthy volunteers, three men and five women, were used as the eight sequenced donors. A commercial ELISA kit detecting HCMV-specific IgG in serum was used to determine HCMV serostatus. Peripheral blood mononuclear cells were isolated from blood by Ficoll density gradient centrifugation. CD4+ and CD8+ T cells were isolated from PBMC by magnetic immunoseparation with Miltenyi isolation kits. Priming for cDNA synthesis came from the TCR beta constant segment, and two successive PCR amplification steps followed. Sequencing of the libraries produced 2 x 150 bp reads on Illumina HiSeq 2000/2500, MiSeq or NextSeq. MIGEC was used to demultiplex reads and group the reads by UMI, and MiTCR was used to assemble and quantify clonotypes. To exclude erroneous sequences, only TCR cDNA sequences supported by at least two reads were retained. The tcR package was used for downstream repertoire analysis, and clonotypes were matched across fractions by CDR3 nucleotide sequence plus V segment. VDJmatch was used to annotate antigen specificity against VDJdb, with one amino acid substitution in CDR3 permitted.

The receptor's source is a man aged 45-60 years who received an inactivated influenza vaccine. Donor details come from another sample of the same person, matched by shared clones. Recombination linked TRBV20-1 to TRBJ1-5; the D gene assignment is ambiguous. Sequenced material: CD4+ T cells sorted from PBMCs, taken roughly 12 days after vaccination. The CDR3 sequence is CSAPHGRPHQPQHF. The DNA sequence follows: TGCAGTGCTCCCCACGGCAGGCCCCATCAGCCCCAGCATTTT.